Below, 8 T cell receptor beta chains from the same sample are listed, as sequenced in a study of PD-1 blockade in mismatch repair-deficient tumors (dated by TCRdb to the late 2010s). Library prep was done by the immunoSEQ multiplex PCR assay. TCRdb provides this immuneACCESS table in a form limited to in-frame rearrangements. Some clones are lacking; in checked studies, under half of them reflect an unresolved V gene, and why the rest are absent is not known. Recorded for this sample are approximately 120,000 clones; 70% to 90% of them occurred a single time. The ten largest account for roughly 13% of the sample. The starting material was peripheral blood, obtained 44 weeks after starting pembrolizumab. The receptors here all came from an adult with mismatch repair-deficient cancer.

The rearrangement joins TRBV4-3 to TRBJ2-1; 15 nucleotides align to TRBD2. After removal of 0 bases from V and 8 bases from J, the junction contained 11 bases not matched to a gene. CDR1 and CDR2 from the germline V gene are LGHNA and YSLEER. CDR3 length equals 19 residues. CDR3 DNA: TGCGCCAGCAGCCAAGATTGGGGGCGGGGACTAGCGGGAGGCTATGAGCAGTTCTTC. Translation: CASSQDWGRGLAGGYEQFF.

The chain employs TRBV6-5 and TRBJ2-3; a weak D match, TRBD2 (5 bases). Deletions cut 5 bases from V and 1 base from J, with 7 bases between. This CDR3 has 13 residues. From germline, CDR1 is MNHEY and CDR2 SVGAGI. As DNA, the CDR3 is TGTGCCAGCAGTAGCGGCCGCACAGATACGCAGTATTTT. Its translation is CASSSGRTDTQYF.

The gene calls are TRBV6-1 and TRBJ1-5; a weak D match, TRBD1 (5 bases). Trimming removed 1 base from V and 1 base from J, with 20 bases in between. CDR3 length equals 19 residues. Germline loops: CDR1 MNHNS, CDR2 SASEGT. CDR3 region: CASSEGGGRGDWSNQPQHF. In nucleotides, the CDR3 is TGTGCCAGCAGTGAAGGTGGAGGAAGGGGTGATTGGAGCAATCAGCCCCAGCATTTT.

The chain has TRBV4-3 and TRBJ2-2; tentatively, D is TRBD1 or TRBD2 (6 bases each). The CDR3 covers 16 residues. The V and J ends lost 4 bases and 0 bases respectively, with 12 bases between them. Germline-derived CDR1 and CDR2 are LGHNA and YSLEER. CDR3 DNA sequence: TGCGCCAGCAGCCCCAGGGGACTCGCGAACACCGGGGAGCTGTTTTTT. This sequence encodes CASSPRGLANTGELFF.

V and J are TRBV7-9 and TRBJ2-3; TRBD1 or TRBD2 may be the D gene (7 bases each). CDR1 is SEHNR, CDR2 FQNEAQ, per germline (reference sequence). The CDR3 runs 19 residues. The V end lost 9 bases, the J end lost 2 bases, and 30 bases lay between the germline ends. The DNA for the CDR3 is TGTGCCAGTGGACAAAGAGGGGGCCTTACTAGCGACCCCACAGATACGCAGTATTTT. Its translation is CASGQRGGLTSDPTDTQYF.

This chain links TRBV5-5 with TRBJ2-2; 9 positions agree with TRBD1. CDR1 SGHKS and CDR2 YYEKEE come from the germline V gene (reference sequence). The CDR3 is 16 residues long. The V and J ends lost 5 bases and 4 bases, in that order; junction bases with no gene match: 9. DNA for the CDR3: TGTGCCAGCAGGGAACCGGGACAGGGAATCACCGGGGAGCTGTTTTTT. Encoded protein: CASREPGQGITGELFF.

The chain recombines TRBV9 with TRBJ2-5; D not resolved. Germline CDR1 is SGDLS and CDR2 is YYNGEE. CDR3 size: 15 residues. Trimming cost V 0 bases and J 5 bases, with 14 bases left between them. The CDR3 nucleotides are TGTGCCAGCAGCGTAGCCCCCGCTATGCGGGAGACCCAGTACTTC. This codes for CASSVAPAMRETQYF.

This sequence joins TRBV19 and TRBJ2-1; 15 nucleotides agree with TRBD2. J was trimmed by 9 bases and V by 5 bases; bases with no gene match: 5. The germline V gene has CDR1 LNHDA and CDR2 SQIVND (reference sequence). There are 15 residues in the CDR3. In nucleotides, the CDR3 is TGTGCCAGTAGTCCGTGGACTAGCGGGAGGGGTGAGCAGTTCTTC. Translation gives CASSPWTSGRGEQFF.